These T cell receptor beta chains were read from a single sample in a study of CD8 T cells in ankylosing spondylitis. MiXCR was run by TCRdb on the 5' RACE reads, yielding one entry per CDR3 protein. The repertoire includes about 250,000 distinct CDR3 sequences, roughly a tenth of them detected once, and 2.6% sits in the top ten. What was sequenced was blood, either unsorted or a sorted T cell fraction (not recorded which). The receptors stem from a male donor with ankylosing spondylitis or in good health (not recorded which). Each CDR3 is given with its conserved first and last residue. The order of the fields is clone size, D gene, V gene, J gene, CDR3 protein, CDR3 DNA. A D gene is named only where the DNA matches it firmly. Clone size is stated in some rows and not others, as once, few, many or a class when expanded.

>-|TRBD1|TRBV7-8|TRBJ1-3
CASSSQGFSGNTIYF
TGTGCCAGCAGCTCACAGGGGTTCTCTGGAAACACCATATATTTT
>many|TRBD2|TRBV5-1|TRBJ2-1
CASSPGGHSRSSSYNEQFF
TGCGCCAGCAGCCCGGGGGGGCACTCGCGGAGCAGCTCCTACAATGAGCAGTTCTTC
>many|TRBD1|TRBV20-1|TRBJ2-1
CSARESGTALYNEQFF
TGCAGTGCTAGAGAATCCGGGACAGCATTGTACAATGAGCAGTTCTTC
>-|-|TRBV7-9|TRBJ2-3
CASSFQSTDTQYF
TGTGCCAGCAGCTTTCAGAGCACAGATACGCAGTATTTT
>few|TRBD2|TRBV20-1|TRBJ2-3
CSATAGRDTQYF
TGCAGTGCTACAGCGGGAAGAGATACGCAGTATTTT
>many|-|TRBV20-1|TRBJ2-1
CSARDSRGKSSYNEQFF
TGCAGTGCTAGAGATTCTAGGGGGAAGAGCTCCTACAATGAGCAGTTCTTC
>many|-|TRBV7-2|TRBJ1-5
CASSPAGPGSNQPQHF
TGTGCCAGCAGCCCGGCCGGGCCAGGCAGCAATCAGCCCCAGCATTTT
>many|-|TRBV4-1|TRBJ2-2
CASSQGVVLNTGELFF
TGCGCCAGCAGCCAAGGCGTAGTTTTAAACACCGGGGAGCTGTTTTTT
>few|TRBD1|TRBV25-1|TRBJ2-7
CASSADRGLSYEQYF
TGTGCCAGCAGTGCAGACAGGGGGCTTTCCTACGAGCAGTACTTC
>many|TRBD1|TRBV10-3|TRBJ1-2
CAISAGGGSGSYGYTF
TGTGCCATCAGTGCAGGGGGAGGGAGCGGCAGCTATGGCTACACCTTC
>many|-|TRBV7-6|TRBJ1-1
CASSSSPREPNTEAFF
TGTGCCAGCAGCAGTAGCCCACGAGAACCGAACACTGAAGCTTTCTTT
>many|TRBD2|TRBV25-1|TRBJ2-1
CASSPTSGRGVGEQFF
TGTGCCAGCAGCCCGACTAGCGGGAGGGGGGTCGGTGAGCAGTTCTTC
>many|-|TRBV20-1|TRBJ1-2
CSAPATYGYTF
TGCAGTGCTCCGGCGACCTATGGCTACACCTTC
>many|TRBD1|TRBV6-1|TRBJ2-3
CASRPIGGQIDTQYF
TGTGCCTCACGCCCTATAGGGGGCCAGATCGATACGCAGTATTTT
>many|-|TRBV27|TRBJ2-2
CASSLSPHPSGAGELFF
TGTGCCAGCAGTTTATCGCCCCATCCTTCAGGGGCCGGGGAGCTGTTTTTT
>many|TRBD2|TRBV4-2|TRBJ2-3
CASSQDLAGVADTQYF
TGTGCCAGCAGCCAAGATCTAGCGGGGGTGGCAGATACGCAGTATTTT